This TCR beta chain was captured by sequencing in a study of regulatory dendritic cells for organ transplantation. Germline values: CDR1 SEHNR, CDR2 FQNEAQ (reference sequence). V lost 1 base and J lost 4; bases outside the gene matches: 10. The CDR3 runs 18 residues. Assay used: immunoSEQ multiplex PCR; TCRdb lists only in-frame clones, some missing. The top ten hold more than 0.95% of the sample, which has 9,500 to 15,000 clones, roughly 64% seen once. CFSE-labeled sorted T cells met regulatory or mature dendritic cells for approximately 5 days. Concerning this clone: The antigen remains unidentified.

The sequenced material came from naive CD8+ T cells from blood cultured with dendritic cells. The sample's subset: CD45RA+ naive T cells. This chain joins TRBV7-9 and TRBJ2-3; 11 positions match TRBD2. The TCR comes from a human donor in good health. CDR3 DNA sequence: TGTGCCAGCAGCTTAGTTGTACTAGCGGGGGCCCAGGCAGATACGCAGTATTTT. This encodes CASSLVVLAGAQADTQYF.